The clone carrying this T cell receptor (beta chain) was picked up a small number of times. The antigen remains unidentified. The PCR used 60 Vbeta and 13 Jbeta primers. Method: immunoSEQ multiplex PCR; TCRdb's copy keeps in-frame clones and lacks some. The sample has 95,000 to 150,000 clones; under 12% are singletons. The data belong to a study of cytomegalovirus exposure and HLA in healthy donors. General study points: Compared with the approximately 680-donor mean, an Asian-associated ancestry cluster reportedly had fewer N-insertions, according to a later analysis.

This CDR3 spans 13 amino acids. Germline CDR1 reads SQVTM; CDR2 reads ANQGSEA. With 3 bases removed from V and 6 bases from J, the gap between germline ends came to 12 bases. Despite likely unrecorded immune exposures, the donors were nominally healthy at the time of sampling. Sequenced: PBMCs. This clonotype was sampled from a woman in her late teens or twenties in good health and CMV-seropositive. The gene calls are TRBV29-1 and TRBJ1-3; D remains unclear. CDR3 bases: TGCAGCGTTGAGGTTTGGGAGCAAAACACCATATATTTT. It specifies CSVEVWEQNTIYF.